What follows are 4 T cell receptor beta chains derived from one specimen sequenced in a study of blood T cell repertoires in COVID-19. Libraries were prepared by immunoSEQ multiplex PCR; TCRdb keeps only in-frame clonotypes and omits some of them. The table shows about 290,000 clones, with around four fifths occurring only once. Sample: peripheral blood. These receptors all come from a woman between 50 and 59 years old with active or convalescent COVID-19.

V is TRBV28 and J is TRBJ1-1, with TRBD1 as a possible D gene (5 bases). This CDR3 contains 14 residues. Trimming took off 7 bases at V and 4 bases at J, with 16 bases between the two ends. Germline CDR1 reads MDHEN; CDR2 reads SYDVKM. The CDR3 nucleotides read TGTGCCAGCACCACCCAGGGAGGTAGCACTGAAGCTTTCTTT. Its translation: CASTTQGGSTEAFF.

The J gene is TRBJ2-1, the V gene TRBV7-9; D gene unclear. The V end lost 3 bases, the J end lost 2 bases, and 11 bases lay between the germline ends. CDR3 size: 15 residues. From germline, CDR1 is SEHNR and CDR2 FQNEAQ (reference sequence). CDR3: CASSFSPNTYNEQFF. CDR3 in DNA: TGTGCCAGCAGCTTTTCTCCCAACACCTACAATGAGCAGTTCTTC.

The chain recombines TRBV28 with TRBJ2-7, with 7 nucleotides matching TRBD1. In germline, CDR1 is MDHEN, CDR2 SYDVKM. The length of the CDR3 is 14 residues. J lost 0 bases, V lost 7 bases, and 6 bases had no gene match. DNA for the CDR3: TGTGCCAGCATAACGACAGGGAGCTCCTACGAGCAGTACTTC. Translation gives CASITTGSSYEQYF.

The V call is TRBV3-1 (or the pseudogene TRBV3-2), the J call TRBJ2-7; 11 bases agree with TRBD2. Germline CDR1 is LGHDT and CDR2 is YNNKEL (reference sequence). This CDR3 has 17 amino acids. Losses at the gene ends were 0 bases for V and 2 bases for J; bases not matched to a gene: 6. The CDR3, as DNA: TGTGCCAGCAGCCAAGAGTTTAGCGGGAGGGCGGCCTACGAGCAGTACTTC. Residues: CASSQEFSGRAAYEQYF.